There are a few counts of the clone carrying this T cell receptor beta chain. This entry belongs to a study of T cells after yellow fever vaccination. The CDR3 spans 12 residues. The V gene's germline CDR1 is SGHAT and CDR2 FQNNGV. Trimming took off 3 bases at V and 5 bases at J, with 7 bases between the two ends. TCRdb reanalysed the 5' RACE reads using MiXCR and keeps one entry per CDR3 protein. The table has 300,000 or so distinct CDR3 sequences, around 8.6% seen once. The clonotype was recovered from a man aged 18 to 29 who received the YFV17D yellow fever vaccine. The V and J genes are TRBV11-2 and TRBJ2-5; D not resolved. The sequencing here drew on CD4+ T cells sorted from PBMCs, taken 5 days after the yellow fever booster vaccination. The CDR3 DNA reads TGTGCCAGCAGCTTGGGAAAGGAGACCCAGTACTTC. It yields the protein CASSLGKETQYF. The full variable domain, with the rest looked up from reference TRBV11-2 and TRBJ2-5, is EAGVAQSPRYKIIEKRQSVAFWCNPISGHATLYWYQQILGQGPKLLIQFQNNGVVDDSQLPKDRFSAERLKGVDSTLKIQPAKLEDSAVYLCASSLGKETQYFGPGTRLLVL.